This record looks at one TCR beta chain sequence and its context. The data were taken from a study of blood T cell repertoires in COVID-19. Measured with immunoSEQ multiplex PCR; TCRdb has only the in-frame clones, and not every one. The data contain approximately 330,000 clones, roughly 87% of them singletons. This CDR3 region has 11 residues. The germline CDR1 and CDR2 sequences are MNHEY and SVGEGT. The ends were cut back, 2 bases at V and 6 bases at J, with 4 bases in the middle. The chain combines TRBV6-2 or TRBV6-3 with TRBJ1-1; D not resolved. This TCR was sampled from a man aged 25-45 years with COVID-19, enrolled during active disease. The source material was peripheral blood. CDR3 DNA sequence: TGTGCCAGCAGTTACGGGCCTGAAGCTTTCTTT. It codes for CASSYGPEAFF.